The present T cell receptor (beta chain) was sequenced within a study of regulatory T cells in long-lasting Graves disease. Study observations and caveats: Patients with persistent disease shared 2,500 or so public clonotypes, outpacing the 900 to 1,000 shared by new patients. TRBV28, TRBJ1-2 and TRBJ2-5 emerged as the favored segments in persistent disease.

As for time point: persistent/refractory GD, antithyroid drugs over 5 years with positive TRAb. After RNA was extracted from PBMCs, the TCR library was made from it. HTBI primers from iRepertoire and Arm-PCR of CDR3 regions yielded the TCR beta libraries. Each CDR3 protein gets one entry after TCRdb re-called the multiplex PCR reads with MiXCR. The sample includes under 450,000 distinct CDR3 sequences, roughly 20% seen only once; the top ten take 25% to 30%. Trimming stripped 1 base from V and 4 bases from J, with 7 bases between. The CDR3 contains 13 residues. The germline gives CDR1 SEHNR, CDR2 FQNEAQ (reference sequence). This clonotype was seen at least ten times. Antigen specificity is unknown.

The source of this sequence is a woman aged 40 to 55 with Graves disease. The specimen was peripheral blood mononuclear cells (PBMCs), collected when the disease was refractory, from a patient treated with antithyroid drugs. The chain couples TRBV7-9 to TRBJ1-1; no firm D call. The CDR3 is CASSLEGGTEAFF. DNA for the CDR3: TGTGCCAGCAGCTTAGAAGGCGGCACTGAAGCTTTCTTT.